These 28 T cell receptor beta chains share one sample of origin, sequenced in a study of blood T cells in healthy people across ages. Next came a second PCR, run for about 6 to 12 cycles, which used a sample-barcoded 5' primer along with a J-beta primer mix. TCRdb analysed the 5' RACE reads with MiXCR anew, one entry per CDR3 protein. The repertoire holds 650,000 to 800,000 distinct CDR3 sequences, with around 42% as singletons. The sequenced sample was blood. These receptor sequences come from a man in his sixties in good health.

This clonotype appeared many times. V gene TRBV7-2 combines with J gene TRBJ2-3; D is unresolved. Germline V gene sequence: CDR1 SGHTA, CDR2 FQGNSA. The CDR3 is 13 residues long. Trimming removed 2 bases at V and 4 bases at J, with 7 bases between. CDR3 DNA sequence: TGTGCCAGCAGCTTATCTATTGCAGATACGCAGTATTTT. It codes for CASSLSIADTQYF.

This clonotype was seen many times. The rearrangement links TRBV11-1 to TRBJ2-5, with TRBD2 matching over 10 bases. This CDR3 has 17 amino acids. V was pared by 5 bases and J by 4 bases, with 13 bases of the junction left unmatched. Germline V gene sequence: CDR1 SGHAT, CDR2 FQDESV (reference sequence). The CDR3 region is CASSLRLLAGVGETQYF. The CDR3 DNA sequence: TGTGCCAGCAGCCTTCGGCTTCTAGCGGGGGTCGGAGAGACCCAGTACTTC.

The chain combines TRBV14 with TRBJ1-6, with D possibly matching TRBD1 (5 bases). Germline CDR1 reads SGHDN; CDR2 reads FVKESK. This CDR3 comprises 14 residues. Trimming removed 1 base from V and 8 bases from J, with 9 bases in between. CDR3: CASSQGREYSPLHF. As DNA, the CDR3 is TGTGCCAGCAGCCAAGGCAGGGAATATTCACCCCTCCACTTT.

This clonotype was recorded a few times. The V and J genes are TRBV12-3 or TRBV12-4 and TRBJ2-1; TRBD2 matches 13 bases. Unmatched junction bases numbered 12, after V lost 6 bases and J lost 7 bases. The CDR3 covers 17 residues. The DNA for the CDR3 is TGTGCCAGCAGGACTAGCGGGGGGCCATTTCTTGAGAATGAGCAGTTCTTC. Translation: CASRTSGGPFLENEQFF.

The genes are TRBV6-2 or TRBV6-3 and TRBJ1-4; 8 bases line up with TRBD1. Losses at the gene ends were 4 bases for V and 5 bases for J; bases not matched to a gene: 15. This CDR3 comprises 18 residues. The germline gives CDR1 MNHEY, CDR2 SVGEGT. The CDR3 region has the DNA TGTGCCAGCAGTTCTTCCCAGGACAGGGAGCGGTACAATGAAAAACTGTTTTTT. It yields the protein CASSSSQDRERYNEKLFF.

This clonotype was detected only once. V is TRBV20-1 and J is TRBJ1-5, with D possibly TRBD1 on 6 matching bases. There are 15 residues in the CDR3. Germline V CDR1 and CDR2: DFQATT, SNEGSKA (reference sequence). The V and J ends lost 1 base and 7 bases respectively, with 17 bases between them. CDR3 sequence: CSARVRSGGGQPQHF. The CDR3 nucleotides are TGCAGTGCTAGAGTGAGGAGTGGGGGCGGGCAGCCCCAGCATTTT.

This sequence joins TRBV6-5 and TRBJ1-6; a weak D match, TRBD1 (6 bases). Trimming shortened V by 2 bases and J by 10 bases, and 21 bases separated the two germline ends. From germline, CDR1 is MNHEY and CDR2 SVGAGI. The CDR3 sequence is 17 residues long. The CDR3 sequence: CASSYRPPHIRGSPLHF. CDR3 in DNA: TGTGCCAGCAGTTACCGACCCCCCCATATCAGGGGATCACCCCTCCACTTT.

This clonotype was counted only a few times. V and J are TRBV20-1 and TRBJ2-1; tentative D call: TRBD1 (6 bases). V was shortened by 0 bases and J by 0 bases, with 12 bases between the two germline ends. This CDR3 is 16 amino acids long. Germline V CDR1 and CDR2: DFQATT, SNEGSKA (reference sequence). Here the CDR3 DNA reads TGCAGTGCTAGAGAGGTAGGGGGTGGCTCCTACAATGAGCAGTTCTTC. Its protein is CSAREVGGGSYNEQFF.

This rearrangement joins TRBV5-1 to TRBJ2-1, with TRBD1 matching over 11 bases. The last part of the DNA fits TRBJ2-7 better; the J call may be wrong. The germline V gene has CDR1 SGHRS and CDR2 YFSETQ. The CDR3 is 15 residues long. The CDR3 coding sequence is TGCGCCAGCAGCGCCCGGACAGGGGGCCTCTTCGAGCAGTACTTC. Translated: CASSARTGGLFEQYF.

This clonotype was detected only a few times. The chain carries TRBV4-1 and TRBJ2-7; a possible D gene is TRBD1 (6 bases). Between the trimmed V and J ends, which lost 3 bases and 2 bases, there was a span of 14 bases. From germline, CDR1 is MGHRA and CDR2 YSYEKL. The CDR3 length is 15 residues. CDR3 nucleotides: TGCGCCAGCAGCCACCCAGGGGCTATTACCTACGAGCAGTACTTC. Protein: CASSHPGAITYEQYF.

The chain employs TRBV29-1 and TRBJ2-2; TRBD2 matches at 9 bases. Trimming cost V 3 bases and J 7 bases; bases outside gene matches: 6. Germline values: CDR1 SQVTM, CDR2 ANQGSEA. The CDR3 has 14 residues. In DNA form, the CDR3 reads TGCAGCGTTGATGGCGGGGGGGCCGTCGGGGAGCTGTTTTTT. This translates into CSVDGGGAVGELFF.

The chain carries TRBV15 and TRBJ1-2; TRBD1 agrees at 8 bases. V lost 4 bases to trimming and J lost 8 bases; unmatched junction nucleotides: 6. CDR3 length: 13 residues. Germline-derived CDR1 and CDR2 are LNHNV and YYDKDF (reference sequence). CDR3 sequence: CATSMDRDVGYTF. CDR3 bases: TGTGCCACCAGCATGGACAGGGACGTAGGCTACACCTTC.

Only a few counts were recorded for this clonotype. The chain uses TRBV7-6 and TRBJ1-4; 9 nucleotides agree with TRBD1. CDR1 and CDR2 from the germline V gene are SGHVS and FNYEAQ. V shed 3 bases and J 5 bases; nucleotides not matched to a gene: 10. The CDR3 is made up of 17 amino acids. The DNA of the CDR3 is TGTGCCAGCAGCTTGCAGATATCCGGGACAGGGAATGAAAAACTGTTTTTT. Protein product: CASSLQISGTGNEKLFF.

This clonotype appeared a few times. The chain combines TRBV6-2 or TRBV6-3 with TRBJ2-3, with D possibly TRBD2 on 5 matching bases. From germline, CDR1 is MNHEY and CDR2 SVGEGT. This CDR3 is 15 amino acids long. V was cut by 1 base and J by 5 bases, with 13 bases left in between. The CDR3 sequence is CASSYWQEARDTQYF. CDR3 nucleotides: TGTGCCAGCAGTTACTGGCAGGAGGCAAGAGATACGCAGTATTTT.

This clonotype was recorded a few times. The V and J genes are TRBV29-1 and TRBJ1-4; perhaps TRBD1 as D (5 bases). V lost 3 bases to trimming and J lost 3 bases, with 11 bases between them. CDR3 length: 14 amino acids. Germline CDR1 reads SQVTM; CDR2 reads ANQGSEA. The CDR3 spells CSVDSGVANEKLFF. The CDR3 DNA follows: TGCAGCGTTGATTCGGGGGTTGCTAATGAAAAACTGTTTTTT.

The chain links TRBV20-1 to TRBJ2-7, with a weak D call TRBD1 (5 bases). Germline CDR1 is DFQATT and CDR2 is SNEGSKA (reference sequence). The V and J ends lost 1 base and 4 bases respectively, with 11 bases between them. The length of the CDR3 is 13 residues. This chain's CDR3 is CSARGHRIYEQYF. In nucleotides, the CDR3 is TGCAGTGCTAGAGGACACAGGATATACGAGCAGTACTTC.

This clonotype was observed a handful of times. The chain combines TRBV20-1 with TRBJ1-2; no firm D call. This CDR3 has 12 amino acids. Trimming shortened V by 2 bases and J by 6 bases, and 10 bases separated the two germline ends. Germline V lookup: CDR1 DFQATT, CDR2 SNEGSKA (reference sequence). The CDR3 is CSARFSSNGYTF. CDR3 nucleotides: TGCAGTGCTAGATTCTCCTCCAATGGCTACACCTTC.

This clonotype was found a few times. The chain has TRBV25-1 and TRBJ1-1; 9 nucleotides line up with TRBD1. The CDR3 spans 15 residues. Germline-derived CDR1 and CDR2 are MGHDK and SYGVNS. V lost 4 bases to trimming and J lost 6 bases; unmatched junction nucleotides: 9. The CDR3 reads CASSVTGGFQPEAFF. The CDR3 DNA reads as TGTGCCAGCAGTGTGACAGGGGGTTTTCAACCTGAAGCTTTCTTT.

This chain connects TRBV7-2 to TRBJ1-2; a weak D match, TRBD1 (5 bases). Germline values: CDR1 SGHTA, CDR2 FQGNSA. Trimming removed 5 bases at V and 9 bases at J, with 19 bases between. The CDR3 is made up of 14 amino acids. The CDR3 loop is CASSVDWGVRSYTF. CDR3 nucleotide sequence: TGTGCCAGCAGCGTAGATTGGGGGGTCCGAAGCTACACCTTC. The variable domain in full, completed from reference TRBV7-2 and TRBJ1-2, reads GAGVSQSPSNKVTEKGKDVELRCDPISGHTALYWYRQSLGQGLEFLIYFQGNSAPDKSGLPSDRFSAERTGGSVSTLTIQRTQQEDSAVYLCASSVDWGVRSYTFGSGTRLTVV.

This clonotype came up a few times. This chain joins TRBV7-8 and TRBJ2-7; TRBD2 aligns across 12 bases. The J call may be incorrect, as the DNA end agrees better with TRBJ2-5. This CDR3 comprises 14 residues. The V gene's germline CDR1 is SGHVS and CDR2 FQNEAQ. Written as DNA, the CDR3 is TGTGCCAGCAGTTCTAGCGGGGGGGTGAAGACCCAGTACTTC. Encoded protein: CASSSSGGVKTQYF.

This clonotype appeared a few times. V gene TRBV7-9 combines with J gene TRBJ1-6; no firm D call. The germline V gene encodes CDR1 SEHNR and CDR2 FQNEAQ (reference sequence). V lost 1 base, J lost 15 bases, and 13 bases lay in between. The CDR3 spans 13 residues. CDR3 sequence reads: CASSLEAHKGLHF. CDR3 bases: TGTGCCAGCAGCTTAGAAGCACACAAGGGCCTCCACTTT.

This clonotype was found once. The chain couples TRBV25-1 to TRBJ2-7; 9 nucleotides align to TRBD2. The J call is in doubt because the DNA end fits TRBJ2-5 better. Germline V gene data show CDR1 as MGHDK and CDR2 as SYGVNS. The CDR3 extends over 15 amino acids. For the CDR3, the DNA is TGTGCCAGCAGTGAATGGCGGGGGGGGAAAGAGACCCAGTACTTC. This sequence encodes CASSEWRGGKETQYF.

The chain joins TRBV18 to TRBJ2-1; D gene uncertain. Germline V gene lookup returns CDR1 KGHSH and CDR2 LQKENI. The CDR3 is 15 residues long. With 3 bases removed from V and 7 bases from J, the gap between germline ends came to 16 bases. Here the CDR3 DNA reads TGTGCCAGCTCACCGTCTGCATCCCGTAAGAATGAGCAGTTCTTC. This encodes CASSPSASRKNEQFF.

Many counts were recorded for this clonotype. V and J are TRBV5-1 and TRBJ2-5, with 10 bases that match TRBD2. The germline gives CDR1 SGHRS, CDR2 YFSETQ. The CDR3 has 14 amino acids. With 6 bases clipped from V and 3 bases from J, the junction kept 5 bases outside the gene matches. Here the CDR3 reads CASKPLAGKETQYF. The CDR3 DNA sequence: TGCGCCAGCAAGCCACTAGCGGGGAAAGAGACCCAGTACTTC.

V is TRBV9 and J is TRBJ2-3, with TRBD2 matching over 9 bases. The CDR3 runs 19 residues. Germline V gene data show CDR1 as SGDLS and CDR2 as YYNGEE. The V segment lost 1 base and the J segment 2 bases; nucleotides outside the gene matches: 14. CDR3 protein: CASSVSGSGGSGNTDTQYF. CDR3 bases: TGTGCCAGCAGCGTAAGTGGCAGCGGGGGGAGTGGTAACACAGATACGCAGTATTTT. Using reference TRBV9 and TRBJ2-3 for the parts outside the CDR3, the full variable domain is DSGVTQTPKHLITATGQRVTLRCSPRSGDLSVYWYQQSLDQGLQFLIQYYNGEERAKGNILERFSAQQFPDLHSELNLSSLELGDSALYFCASSVSGSGGSGNTDTQYFGPGTRLTVL.

The gene calls are TRBV5-6 and TRBJ2-7; D is unresolved. The CDR3 contains 14 residues. Trimming cost V 4 bases and J 2 bases, with 13 bases left between them. CDR1 is SGHDT, CDR2 YYEEEE, per germline. CDR3 coding DNA: TGTGCCAGCAGCGGCCCACGAGGAACCTACGAGCAGTACTTC. It is translated as CASSGPRGTYEQYF.

This clonotype appeared a few times. The chain couples TRBV28 to TRBJ1-1, with TRBD1 identical over 7 bases. In germline, CDR1 is MDHEN, CDR2 SYDVKM. This CDR3 is built from 13 residues. Trimming cost V 3 bases and J 7 bases; bases outside gene matches: 5. CDR3 DNA sequence: TGTGCCAGCAGTTTTAGAGGGGGCATTGAAGCTTTCTTT. It encodes CASSFRGGIEAFF. Variable domain in full (rest from reference TRBV28 and TRBJ1-1): DVKVTQSSRYLVKRTGEKVFLECVQDMDHENMFWYRQDPGLGLRLIYFSYDVKMKEKGDIPEGYSVSREKKERFSLILESASTNQTSMYLCASSFRGGIEAFFGQGTRLTVV.

This clonotype has ten or more counts. It may be a read error: a sequence one base away is much more abundant. This rearrangement joins TRBV5-1 to TRBJ2-5; D not certain. CDR3 length: 13 amino acids. Germline V gene sequence: CDR1 SGHRS, CDR2 YFSETQ. Trimming cost V 7 bases and J 11 bases, with 21 bases left between them. CDR3 coding DNA: TGCGCCAGCCAGCGACTCCCTGACAATGAGCAGTACTTC. Translating it yields CASQRLPDNEQYF. The entire variable domain, with the rest obtained from reference TRBV5-1 and TRBJ2-5, is as follows: KAGVTQTPRYLIKTRGQQVTLSCSPISGHRSVSWYQQTPGQGLQFLFEYFSETQRNKGNFPGRFSGRQFSNSRSEMNVSTLELGDSALYLCASQRLPDNEQYFGPGTRLLVL.